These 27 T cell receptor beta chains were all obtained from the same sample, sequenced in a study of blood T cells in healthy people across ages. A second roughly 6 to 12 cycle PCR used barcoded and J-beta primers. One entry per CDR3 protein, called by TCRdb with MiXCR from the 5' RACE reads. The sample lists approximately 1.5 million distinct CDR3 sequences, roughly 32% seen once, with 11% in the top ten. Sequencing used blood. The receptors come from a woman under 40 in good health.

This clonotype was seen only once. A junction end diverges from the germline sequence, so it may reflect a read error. The chain's CDR3 is CTSSLGEKTEAFF. CDR3 nucleotides: TGTACCAGCAGCCTAGGGGAGAAGACTGAAGCTTTCTTT. The chain links TRBV27 to TRBJ1-1, with D tentatively TRBD1 (5 bases). Germline V gene data show CDR1 as MNHEY and CDR2 as SMNVEV (reference sequence). The CDR3 spans 13 residues.

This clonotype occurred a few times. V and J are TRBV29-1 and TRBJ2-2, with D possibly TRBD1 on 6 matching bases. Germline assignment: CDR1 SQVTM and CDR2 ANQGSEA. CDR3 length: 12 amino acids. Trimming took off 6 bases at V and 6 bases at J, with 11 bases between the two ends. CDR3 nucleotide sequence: TGCAGCGTACGAACAGGGCCCGGGGAGCTGTTTTTT. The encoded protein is CSVRTGPGELFF.

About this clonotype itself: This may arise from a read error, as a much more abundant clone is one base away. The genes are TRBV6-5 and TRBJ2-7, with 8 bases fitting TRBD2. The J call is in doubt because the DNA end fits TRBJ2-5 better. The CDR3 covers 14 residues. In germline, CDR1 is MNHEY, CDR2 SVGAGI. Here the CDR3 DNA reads TGTGCCAGCAGCCGGGAGGGACCCAAGGAGACCCAGTACTTC. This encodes CASSREGPKETQYF.

This chain's CDR3 is CSATGGGQSEPQHF. The CDR3 DNA sequence: TGCAGTGCAACAGGGGGCGGACAATCAGAGCCCCAGCATTTT. The chain uses TRBV20-1 and TRBJ1-5; 9 positions match TRBD1. The trim removed 6 bases at V and 8 bases at J, leaving 11 bases unmatched. The germline V gene encodes CDR1 DFQATT and CDR2 SNEGSKA (reference sequence). The CDR3 covers 14 residues.

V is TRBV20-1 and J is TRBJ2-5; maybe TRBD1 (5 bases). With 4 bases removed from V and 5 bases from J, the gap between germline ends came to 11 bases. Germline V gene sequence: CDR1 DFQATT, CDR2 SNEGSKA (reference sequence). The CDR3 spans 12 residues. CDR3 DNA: TGCAGTGCTACGCAGGGCATGGAGACCCAGTACTTC. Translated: CSATQGMETQYF.

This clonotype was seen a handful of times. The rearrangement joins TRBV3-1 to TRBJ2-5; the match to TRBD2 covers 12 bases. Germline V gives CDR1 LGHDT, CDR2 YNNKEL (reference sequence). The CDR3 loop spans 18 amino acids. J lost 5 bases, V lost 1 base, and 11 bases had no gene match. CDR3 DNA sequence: TGTGCCAGCAGCCAAGGGTGGCTAGCGGGGGGGCAAGGGGAGACCCAGTACTTC. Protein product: CASSQGWLAGGQGETQYF.

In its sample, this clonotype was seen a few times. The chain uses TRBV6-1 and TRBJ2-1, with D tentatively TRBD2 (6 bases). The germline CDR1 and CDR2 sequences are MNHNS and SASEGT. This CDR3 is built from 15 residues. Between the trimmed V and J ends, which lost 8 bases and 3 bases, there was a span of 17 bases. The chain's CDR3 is CASSRGGVNYNEQFF. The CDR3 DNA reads TGTGCCAGCTCCCGGGGCGGGGTAAACTACAATGAGCAGTTCTTC.

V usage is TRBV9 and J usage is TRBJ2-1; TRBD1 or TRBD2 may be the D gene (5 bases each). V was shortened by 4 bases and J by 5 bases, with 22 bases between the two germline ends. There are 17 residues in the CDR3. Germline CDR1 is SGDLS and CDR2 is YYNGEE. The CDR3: CASSRGSATLNHNEQFF. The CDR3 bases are TGTGCCAGCAGCAGGGGTAGCGCGACGCTAAACCACAATGAGCAGTTCTTC.

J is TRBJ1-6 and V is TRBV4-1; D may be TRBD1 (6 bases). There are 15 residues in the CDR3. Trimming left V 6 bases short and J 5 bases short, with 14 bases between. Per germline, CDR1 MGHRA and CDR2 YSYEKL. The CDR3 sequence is CASRISGHNNSPLHF. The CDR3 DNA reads TGCGCCAGCAGGATTTCGGGACACAATAATTCACCCCTCCACTTT.

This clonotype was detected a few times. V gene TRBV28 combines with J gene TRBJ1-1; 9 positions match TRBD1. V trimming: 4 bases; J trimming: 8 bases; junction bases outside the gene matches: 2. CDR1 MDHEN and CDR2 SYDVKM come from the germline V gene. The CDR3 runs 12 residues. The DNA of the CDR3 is TGTGCCAGCAGTTCCGGGACAGGGGAAGCTTTCTTT. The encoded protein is CASSSGTGEAFF.

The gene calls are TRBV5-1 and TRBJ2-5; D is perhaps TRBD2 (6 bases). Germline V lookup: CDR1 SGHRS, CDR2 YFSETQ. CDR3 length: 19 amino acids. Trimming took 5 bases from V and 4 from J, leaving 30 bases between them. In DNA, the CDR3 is TGCGCCAGCAGGTTCCCATCCCCGGGGAAGGTAGCGGAGCGAGAGACCCAGTACTTC. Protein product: CASRFPSPGKVAERETQYF.

This CDR3 reads CSAQGVETESTDTQYF. The CDR3 nucleotides are TGCAGTGCTCAGGGGGTGGAAACAGAGAGCACAGATACGCAGTATTTT. This chain uses TRBV20-1 with TRBJ2-3, with TRBD1 matching 7 bases. Germline V gives CDR1 DFQATT, CDR2 SNEGSKA (reference sequence). With V trimmed by 5 bases and J by 0 bases, 11 bases remained unmatched. The CDR3 is 16 amino acids.

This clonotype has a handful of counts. As DNA, the CDR3 is TGCGCCAGCAGCTTGGATGGTAGGGTTCCCACAGATACGCAGTATTTT. Translated: CASSLDGRVPTDTQYF. The chain recombines TRBV5-1 with TRBJ2-3; no clear D. V was clipped by 0 bases and J by 2 bases, with 13 bases between them. Germline values: CDR1 SGHRS, CDR2 YFSETQ. There are 16 residues in the CDR3. Supplemented by reference TRBV5-1 and TRBJ2-3, the full variable domain reads KAGVTQTPRYLIKTRGQQVTLSCSPISGHRSVSWYQQTPGQGLQFLFEYFSETQRNKGNFPGRFSGRQFSNSRSEMNVSTLELGDSALYLCASSLDGRVPTDTQYFGPGTRLTVL.

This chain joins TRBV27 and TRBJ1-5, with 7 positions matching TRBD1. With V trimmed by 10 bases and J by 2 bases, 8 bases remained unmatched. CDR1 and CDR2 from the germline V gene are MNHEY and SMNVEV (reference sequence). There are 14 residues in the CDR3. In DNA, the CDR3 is TGTGCCACGATGGACAGGCGTGGCAATCAGCCCCAGCATTTT. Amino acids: CATMDRRGNQPQHF.

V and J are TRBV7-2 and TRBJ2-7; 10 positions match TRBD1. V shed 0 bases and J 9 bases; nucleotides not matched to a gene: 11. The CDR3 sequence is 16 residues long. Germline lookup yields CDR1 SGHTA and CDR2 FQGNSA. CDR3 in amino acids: CASSLATGTGVIGQYF. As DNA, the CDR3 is TGTGCCAGCAGCTTAGCCACCGGGACAGGGGTTATAGGGCAGTACTTC.

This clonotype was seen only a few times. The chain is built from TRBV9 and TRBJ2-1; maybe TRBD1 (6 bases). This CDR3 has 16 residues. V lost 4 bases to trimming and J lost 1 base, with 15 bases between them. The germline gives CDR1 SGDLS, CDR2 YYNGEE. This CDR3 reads CASSYAGDPSYNEQFF. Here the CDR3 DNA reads TGTGCCAGCAGCTACGCAGGGGATCCGTCCTACAATGAGCAGTTCTTC.

CDR3 sequence (DNA): TGCGCCAGCAGCCACCGGGGACAGGGAGGAACCGGGGAGCTGTTTTTT. Residues: CASSHRGQGGTGELFF. The chain recombines TRBV5-1 with TRBJ2-2; 9 positions match TRBD1. This CDR3 is 16 amino acids long. Germline V gene data show CDR1 as SGHRS and CDR2 as YFSETQ. J lost 5 bases, V lost 4 bases, and 9 bases had no gene match.

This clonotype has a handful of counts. In DNA, the CDR3 is TGTGCCAGCAGCCCCAGGACAGGGCCTTACACTGAAGCTTTCTTT. It codes for CASSPRTGPYTEAFF. The rearrangement links TRBV7-8 to TRBJ1-1, with TRBD1 identical over 8 bases. Looked up from germline, CDR1 is SGHVS and CDR2 is FQNEAQ. The junction had 8 bases not matched to a gene; V was cut back by 5 bases and J by 3 bases. The CDR3 is made up of 15 amino acids.

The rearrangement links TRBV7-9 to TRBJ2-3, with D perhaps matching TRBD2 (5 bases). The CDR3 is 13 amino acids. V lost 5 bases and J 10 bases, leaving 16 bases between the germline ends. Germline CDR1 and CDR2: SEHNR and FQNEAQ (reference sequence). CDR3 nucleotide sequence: TGTGCCAGCAGCGACGGAGAGATGGACTCGCAGTATTTT. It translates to CASSDGEMDSQYF.

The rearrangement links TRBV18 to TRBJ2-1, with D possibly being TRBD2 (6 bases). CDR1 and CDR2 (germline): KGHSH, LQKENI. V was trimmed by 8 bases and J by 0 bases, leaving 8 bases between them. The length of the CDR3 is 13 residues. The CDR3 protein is CASLGGSYNEQFF. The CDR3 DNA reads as TGTGCCAGCCTCGGGGGCTCCTACAATGAGCAGTTCTTC.

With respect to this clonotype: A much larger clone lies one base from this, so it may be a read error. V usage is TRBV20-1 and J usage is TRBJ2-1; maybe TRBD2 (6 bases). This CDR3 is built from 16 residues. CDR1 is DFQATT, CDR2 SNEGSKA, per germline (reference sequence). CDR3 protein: CSTRDAGRAYYNEQFF. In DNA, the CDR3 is TGCAGTACTAGAGATGCGGGGCGTGCTTACTACAATGAGCAGTTCTTC.

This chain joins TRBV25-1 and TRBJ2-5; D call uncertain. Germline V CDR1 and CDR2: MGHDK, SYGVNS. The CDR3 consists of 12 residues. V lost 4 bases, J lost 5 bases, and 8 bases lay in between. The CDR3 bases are TGTGCCAGCAGTGCGGGTTTCGAGACCCAGTACTTC. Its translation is CASSAGFETQYF.

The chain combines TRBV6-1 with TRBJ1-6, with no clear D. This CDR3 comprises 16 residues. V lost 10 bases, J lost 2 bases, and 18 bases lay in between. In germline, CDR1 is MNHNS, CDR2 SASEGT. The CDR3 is CATSQWTFAYNSPLHF. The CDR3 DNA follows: TGTGCCACCTCCCAATGGACGTTCGCCTATAATTCACCCCTCCACTTT.

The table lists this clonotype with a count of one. For the CDR3, the DNA is TGTGCCAGCAGTCTACCTAGCGGGGGGACAGAGCAGTACTTC. Protein product: CASSLPSGGTEQYF. The chain uses TRBV27 and TRBJ2-7; the match to TRBD2 covers 11 bases. The CDR3 runs to 14 residues. Germline CDR1 MNHEY, CDR2 SMNVEV (reference sequence). Losses at the gene ends were 5 bases for V and 7 bases for J; bases not matched to a gene: 7.

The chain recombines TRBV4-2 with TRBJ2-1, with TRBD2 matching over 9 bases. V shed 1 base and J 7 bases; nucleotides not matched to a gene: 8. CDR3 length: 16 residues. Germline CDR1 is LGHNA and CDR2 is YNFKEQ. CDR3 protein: CASSQVALAGRNEQFF. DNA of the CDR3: TGTGCCAGCAGCCAAGTGGCGCTAGCGGGAAGGAATGAGCAGTTCTTC.

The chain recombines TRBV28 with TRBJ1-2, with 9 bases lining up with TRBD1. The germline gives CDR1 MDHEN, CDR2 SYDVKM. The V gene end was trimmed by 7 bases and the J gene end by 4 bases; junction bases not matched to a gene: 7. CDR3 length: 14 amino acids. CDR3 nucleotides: TGTGCCAGCACCACAGGGGGCGCCGGCTATGGCTACACCTTC. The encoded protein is CASTTGGAGYGYTF.

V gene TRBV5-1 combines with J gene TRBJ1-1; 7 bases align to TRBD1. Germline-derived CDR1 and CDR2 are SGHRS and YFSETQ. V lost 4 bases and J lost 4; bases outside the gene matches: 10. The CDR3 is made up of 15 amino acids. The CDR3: CASSIAGGDGTEAFF. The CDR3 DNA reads TGCGCCAGCAGCATTGCAGGGGGAGATGGCACTGAAGCTTTCTTT.